Listed below are T cell receptor beta chains from one sample, sequenced in a study of T cells in Graves' hyperthyroidism and ophthalmopathy. Using its own MiXCR run on the multiplex PCR reads, TCRdb lists one record per CDR3 protein. The table lists around 620,000 distinct CDR3 sequences, around 46% of them singletons. The sequenced sample was peripheral blood or thyroid tissue (not recorded which). The receptor source for this set is an adult woman with Graves' disease, either hyperthyroidism or ophthalmopathy (not recorded which). Both conserved end residues are part of each CDR3. D genes are given only for firm matches. Clone size is given for some rows only: seen once, a few or many times, or a class if the clone is expanded.

v_call	j_call	clone_size	d_call	cdr3_length	cdr3_nt	cdr3_aa
TRBV11-2	TRBJ1-1	once	-	14	TGTGCCAGCAGCTTATCTAGCCCCTACACTGAAGCTTTCTTT	CASSLSSPYTEAFF
TRBV24-1	TRBJ2-2	many	-	15	TGTGCCACCAGTGACTTGAAGGGGAAGGCCGGGGAGCTGTTTTTT	CATSDLKGKAGELFF
TRBV7-9	TRBJ1-2	many	-	12	TGTGCCAGCAGTTTGGGGGCAGGTGGCTACACCTTC	CASSLGAGGYTF
TRBV11-2	TRBJ2-3	-	-	15	TGTGCCAGCAGCTTAGTAGGCGCTCGCACAGATACGCAGTATTTT	CASSLVGARTDTQYF
TRBV2	TRBJ2-5	-	TRBD2	15	TGTGCCAGCAGTGAGGGACTAGCGGGAGAAGAGACCCAGTACTTC	CASSEGLAGEETQYF
TRBV6-2/TRBV6-3	TRBJ1-2	once	-	12	TGTGCCAGCAGTTACGAATTCTATGGCTACACCTTC	CASSYEFYGYTF
TRBV15	TRBJ2-7	-	-	13	TGTGCCACCAGCAGCTTAACCTCCTACGAGCAGTACTTC	CATSSLTSYEQYF
TRBV20-1	TRBJ2-7	-	TRBD2	14	TGCAGTGCCCTAGCGGCCAGTTTCTTCTACGAGCAGTACTTC	CSALAASFFYEQYF
TRBV6-5	TRBJ2-7	many	-	14	TGTGCCAGCAGAAAAAACAGCTACTCCTACGAGCAGTACTTC	CASRKNSYSYEQYF
TRBV30	TRBJ1-3	-	-	13	TGTGCCTGGAGTTTTAAATCTGGAAACACCATATATTTT	CAWSFKSGNTIYF
TRBV7-9	TRBJ1-1	-	-	17	TGTGCCAGCAGCGCCAGCAGCCAAGGGACGGTCAACACTGAAGCTTTCTTT	CASSASSQGTVNTEAFF
TRBV6-1	TRBJ2-7	-	TRBD2	17	TGTGCCAGCAGTAATCGCCGCGGGAGGATATACTCCTACGAGCAGTACTTC	CASSNRRGRIYSYEQYF
TRBV2	TRBJ1-1	many	-	14	TGTGCCAGCAGTGGACACCGCATGAACACTGAAGCTTTCTTT	CASSGHRMNTEAFF
TRBV20-1	TRBJ2-5	-	-	14	TGCAGTGCCGAGTGGAGCCCCCTCCAAGAGACCCAGTACTTC	CSAEWSPLQETQYF
TRBV7-2	TRBJ1-6	-	-	12	TGTGCCAGCAGCTTAGCGACGGCAGAGCTCCACTTT	CASSLATAELHF
TRBV28	TRBJ2-7	few	TRBD1	15	TGTGCCAGCAGTACCCCTAGACAGGGGGCTAACGAGCAGTACTTC	CASSTPRQGANEQYF